The sequence of this T cell receptor (beta chain) was determined in a study of tumor-infiltrating lymphocytes in localized non-small cell lung cancer. This clone was observed once. Germline CDR1 and CDR2: MDHEN and SYDVKM. The CDR3 runs to 13 residues. V gave up 6 bases and J gave up 2 bases, with 11 bases separating them. Assay: immunoSEQ multiplex PCR; the TCRdb copy retains only in-frame clones and omits some. In the table there are around 5,900 clones, roughly 77% of which are singletons. V and J are TRBV28 and TRBJ2-7; D assignment may be TRBD1 or TRBD2 (5 bases each). This receptor was obtained from a human donor with non-small cell lung cancer. The specimen was uninvolved lung tissue not adjacent to the tumor. As DNA, the CDR3 is TGTGCCAGCAGCTTCGGGGCCCCCTACGAGCAGTACTTC. It yields the protein CASSFGAPYEQYF.